This record concerns one T cell receptor beta chain sequence. Its antigen remains undetermined. No quality values exist for individual bases; no much larger clone is one base distant. The junction carries 15 bases between V and J, which are trimmed by 2 bases and 2 bases respectively. Looking up the germline V gene yields CDR1 SQVTM and CDR2 ANQGSEA. Spanning cysteine to phenylalanine, the CDR3 consists of 15 amino acids. The read is trimmed to its CDR3 DNA, 45 bases read in frame from base 1. Sample time point, as interpreted from the label and publication: pre-treatment sample, taken before nivolumab and TIL therapy. Between October 2017 and 2020, a dual-center phase I trial enrolled adults who had stage 4 NSCLC. Samples were obtained from a single-arm, open-label phase I trial in which tumor-infiltrating lymphocyte therapy with nivolumab was evaluated in advanced non-small cell lung cancer. Blood mononuclear cells from EDTA tubes were isolated by Ficoll gradient, snap-frozen as pellets, and DNA was extracted with a Qiagen mini-prep kit.

This sample is part of a study of TIL therapy for anti-PD-1-resistant metastatic lung cancer (dated by TCRdb to about 2021). With regard to the full study: Tumors were harvested prior to any PD-1/PD-L1 blockade, after which nivolumab was administered to patients, and lymphodepletion, expanded TIL infusion and IL-2 were given to patients who progressed. A median age of roughly 55 years (range about 35-85) and a median tumor PD-L1 proportion score of approximately 6.1% were recorded among enrolled patients. Tumor and peripheral blood T cell receptor beta sequencing was used to track clonotypes across tumor, expanded TIL product and serial blood samples. The cohort was predominantly lung adenocarcinoma, with four EGFR-mutant and two ALK-rearranged tumors, and half of patients were current or former smokers. A median non-synonymous tumor mutation burden of 1.5 mutations per megabase was determined across the cohort by whole-exome sequencing.

The immunoSEQ v3 hsTCRB kit was used to amplify TCR beta CDR3 regions from genomic DNA through bias-controlled multiplex PCR. TCR libraries were sequenced on an Illumina NextSeq 500 to 1.5 million to 2 million read pairs for survey level or 5-6 million for deep level. The paper's data handling went like this. V, D and J genes were assigned, non-productive sequences were removed, and clonality was reported by immunoSEQ Analyzer software. Repertoires of infused TIL and blood were compared using productive Simpson clonality and the Morisita overlap index of productive TRB rearrangements. Absolute clonotype counts in blood were estimated by multiplying the lymphocyte count by the CD3+ fraction and by the productive frequency of the clone. In TCRdb, the immuneACCESS table is reduced to in-frame sequences with V and J assigned. These tables do not hold every clone; where another copy was compared, an unresolved V gene accounts for under half, and the others remain unexplained. V and J calls and clone size are as listed in that table; D and trimming were resolved from the DNA. Counted in this sample were fewer than 20,000 clones; 70% to 85% of them appeared once. The ten biggest clones cover 36% of the sample.

Broad study findings and their caveats: The study protocol defined all tumor marker inferences as exploratory. Clonotypes from the infused TIL partially replaced the baseline peripheral repertoire and then declined over months, and persistence showed no apparent association with response. Generalizability was limited because the cohort was highly selected, with more treatment-naive, never-smoker and oncogene-addicted patients included than is typical.

The source of this sequence is a person aged 25 to 85 with non-small cell lung cancer. The source was blood, collected at baseline. The chain links TRBV29-1 with TRBJ1-2; TRBD1 is perhaps the D gene, given 5 matching bases. The nucleotide sequence is given as TGCAGCGTTGAAAGATCGGCAGGGCTCAACTATGGCTACACCTTC. Its product reads: CSVERSAGLNYGYTF.